The T cell receptor beta chain under discussion was sequenced for a study of blood T cell repertoires in COVID-19. Study details: COVID-19 samples, acute and convalescent, were from the United States, Italy and Spain. Sources were T cells, B-cell-depleted T cells, or PBMCs; the material itself was cDNA or gDNA.

As processed by the authors: The assay estimated nucleated cells by amplifying reference gene primers. Method: immunoSEQ multiplex PCR; TCRdb's copy keeps in-frame clones and lacks some. D and trimming were read from the DNA, whereas the V and J calls and clone size are those reported in that table. The table includes around 70,000 clones, roughly 78% detected once. This clone was recorded once. Germline V gene data show CDR1 as SGHNT and CDR2 as YYREEE (reference sequence). V lost 4 bases to trimming and J lost 0 bases; unmatched junction nucleotides: 10. This CDR3 contains 18 residues. This chain links TRBV5-4 with TRBJ2-6, with TRBD2 matching over 7 bases. This clonotype originated in a human donor in a cohort sampled during active COVID-19. Source material: peripheral blood. This chain's CDR3 is CASSGQGGASSGANVLTF. The CDR3 DNA sequence: TGTGCCAGCAGCGGGCAGGGAGGGGCCTCCTCTGGGGCCAACGTCCTGACTTTC.